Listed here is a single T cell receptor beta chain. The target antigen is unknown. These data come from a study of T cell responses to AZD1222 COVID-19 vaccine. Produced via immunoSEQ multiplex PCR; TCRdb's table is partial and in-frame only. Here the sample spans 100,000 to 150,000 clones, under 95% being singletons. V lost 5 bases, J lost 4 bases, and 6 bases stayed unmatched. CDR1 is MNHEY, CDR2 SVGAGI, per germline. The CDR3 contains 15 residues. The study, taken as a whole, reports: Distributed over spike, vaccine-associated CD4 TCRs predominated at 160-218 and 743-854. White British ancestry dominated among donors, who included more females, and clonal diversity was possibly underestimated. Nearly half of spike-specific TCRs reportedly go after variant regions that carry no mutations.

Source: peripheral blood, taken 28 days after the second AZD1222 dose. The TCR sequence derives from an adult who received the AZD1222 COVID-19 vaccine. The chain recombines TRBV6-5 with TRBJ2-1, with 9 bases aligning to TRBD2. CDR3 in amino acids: CASSRSGSVYNEQFF. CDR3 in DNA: TGTGCCAGCAGTCGTAGCGGGAGCGTATACAATGAGCAGTTCTTC.